Included here is one T cell receptor beta chain sequence, with context. Per the study methods: From reference gene primer amplification, estimates of nucleated cell counts were derived. Here immunoSEQ multiplex PCR was the method, and the copy in TCRdb shows in-frame clones only, minus some. V, J and clone size were drawn from that table, and D and trimming were deduced from the DNA. The table lists about 97,000 clones, around 87% of them singletons. This sample was taken from a study of blood T cell repertoires in COVID-19. Across the whole study: Collection of acute and convalescent COVID-19 samples took place in the United States, Italy and Spain. T cells, B-cell-depleted T cells, or PBMCs provided the cDNA or gDNA that served as material.

The CDR3 contains 13 residues. Germline lookup yields CDR1 MGHDK and CDR2 SYGVNS. V dropped 4 bases and J dropped 9 bases, with 13 bases sitting between them. The receptor's source is a human donor in a cohort sampled during active COVID-19. Sequencing used peripheral blood. The genes are TRBV25-1 and TRBJ2-1; D is perhaps TRBD2 (7 bases). CDR3 bases: TGTGCCAGCAGTGGTGGGGGGGGGCGTGAGCAGTTCTTC. Protein product: CASSGGGGREQFF.